These 11 T cell receptor beta chains were sequenced from one sample in a study of blood T cell repertoires in COVID-19 (dated by TCRdb to 2018 to 2021). Libraries came from the immunoSEQ multiplex PCR assay. As stored in TCRdb, this immuneACCESS dataset retains in-frame rearrangements with V and J assigned. A fraction of the clones does not appear; measured against another copy, unresolved V genes explain less than half of the discrepancy, and the remainder lacks a known reason. Across this sample there are under 60,000 clones, with 80% to 85% seen only once. The ten largest make up approximately 54% of the sample. The sample was peripheral blood. These receptors all come from a man in his sixties or seventies with acute or convalescent COVID-19.

The rearrangement links TRBV19 to TRBJ2-2, with D tentatively TRBD2 (6 bases). This CDR3 contains 17 residues. Trimming took off 2 bases at V and 6 bases at J, with 19 bases between the two ends. CDR1 and CDR2 (germline): LNHDA, SQIVND (reference sequence). The DNA for the CDR3 is TGTGCCAGTAGTATATTGGAGGGTAAGGGGAGTGCCGGGGAGCTGTTTTTT. The encoded protein is CASSILEGKGSAGELFF.

Remarks on this clone: Distinct nucleotide sequences in the sample also encode this CDR3. This rearrangement joins TRBV5-1 to TRBJ1-6; D is undetermined. V was pared by 0 bases and J by 7 bases, with 14 bases between. The CDR3 extends over 16 amino acids. Germline-derived CDR1 and CDR2 are SGHRS and YFSETQ. The CDR3 here is CASSLAGSRWNSPLHF. As DNA, the CDR3 is TGCGCCAGCAGCTTGGCCGGTAGTCGGTGGAATTCACCCCTCCACTTT.

The rearrangement joins TRBV18 to TRBJ2-5, with 8 nucleotides matching TRBD2. With V trimmed by 3 bases and J by 5 bases, 11 bases remained unmatched. This CDR3 region has 16 residues. Germline V lookup: CDR1 KGHSH, CDR2 LQKENI. The DNA for the CDR3 is TGTGCCAGCTCACCCGAACAAAGGAGGACTAGCGAGACCCAGTACTTC. Translated, it gives CASSPEQRRTSETQYF.

This clone was counted only a few times. The chain carries TRBV6-5 and TRBJ2-4; weak D call: TRBD1 (6 bases). The CDR3 extends over 14 amino acids. Germline assignment: CDR1 MNHEY and CDR2 SVGAGI. The V and J ends lost 5 bases and 1 base respectively, with 9 bases between them. As DNA, the CDR3 is TGTGCCAGCAGTCGGGACACGGCCAAAAACATTCAGTACTTC. It specifies CASSRDTAKNIQYF.

The chain employs TRBV3-1 (or the pseudogene TRBV3-2) and TRBJ2-1, with a tentative D call TRBD2 (5 bases). Trimming shortened V by 2 bases and J by 7 bases, and 21 bases separated the two germline ends. The CDR3 covers 17 residues. The V gene's germline CDR1 is LGHDT and CDR2 YNNKEL (reference sequence). CDR3 nucleotide sequence: TGTGCCAGCAGCCAACCCGGAGAGGACTGGGTGGGAAATGAGCAGTTCTTC. Protein sequence: CASSQPGEDWVGNEQFF.

This sequence joins TRBV3-1 (or the pseudogene TRBV3-2) and TRBJ1-5; 7 bases are shared with TRBD1. CDR3 length: 18 amino acids. Germline V gene sequence: CDR1 LGHDT, CDR2 YNNKEL (reference sequence). V gave up 0 bases and J gave up 1 base; unmatched junction bases: 9. The CDR3 DNA reads as TGTGCCAGCAGCCAAGATTTGACAGGGCATAAGAGCAATCAGCCCCAGCATTTT. Translation: CASSQDLTGHKSNQPQHF.

This clone showed up just a few times. This sequence joins TRBV6-5 and TRBJ1-2; D unclear. The CDR3 is 13 residues long. Trimming cost V 6 bases and J 8 bases, with 16 bases left between them. Per the germline V gene, CDR1 is MNHEY and CDR2 is SVGAGI. CDR3 residues: CASRAPWGEGYTF. In DNA, the CDR3 is TGTGCCAGCAGGGCCCCCTGGGGAGAAGGCTACACCTTC.

The chain recombines TRBV6-5 with TRBJ1-3; D remains ambiguous. V lost 6 bases and J lost 0, with 6 bases in between. Germline V gene sequence: CDR1 MNHEY, CDR2 SVGAGI. The CDR3 consists of 13 residues. CDR3 region: CASRGSSGNTIYF. CDR3 nucleotides: TGTGCCAGCAGAGGGAGCTCTGGAAACACCATATATTTT.

The V gene is TRBV7-8, the J gene TRBJ1-1; D unclear. The CDR3 has 14 residues. V was clipped by 4 bases and J by 2 bases, with 11 bases between them. Germline loops: CDR1 SGHVS, CDR2 FQNEAQ. The DNA of the CDR3 is TGTGCCAGCAGCTCCGGGAAGATCAACACTGAAGCTTTCTTT. This translates into CASSSGKINTEAFF.

CDR3 region: CASSRPGLAGDEQYF. CDR3 DNA sequence: TGTGCCAGCAGCCGTCCGGGACTAGCGGGAGACGAGCAGTACTTC. The chain recombines TRBV5-4 with TRBJ2-7; 14 bases agree with TRBD2. The CDR3 covers 15 residues. CDR1 is SGHNT and CDR2 is YYREEE in the germline V gene (reference sequence). Unmatched junction bases numbered 5, after V lost 4 bases and J lost 5 bases.

As DNA, the CDR3 is TGTGCCAGCAGCCTAAGACAGTCTAACTATGGCTACACCTTC. Translating gives CASSLRQSNYGYTF. The rearrangement uses TRBV7-2 and TRBJ1-2; possibly TRBD1 for D (5 bases). CDR1 and CDR2 (germline): SGHTA, FQGNSA. Trimming stripped 5 bases from V and 0 bases from J, with 10 bases between. The CDR3 is 14 amino acids.